The 23 T cell receptor beta chains in this list originate from one sample, sequenced in a study of shared clonotypes between healthy human individuals. TCRdb's copy holds only in-frame clones and misses some; the assay was immunoSEQ multiplex PCR. The sample lists 2 million to 2.5 million clones, roughly 92% occurring once. Material for sequencing was naive CD4+ T cells from PBMCs. Subset specified: CD45RA+ positively selected. The source of these receptors is a young man in good health. Some clones in this sample may be carry-over from other donors' samples.

The chain employs TRBV18 and TRBJ2-7; D gene unclear. Germline lookup yields CDR1 KGHSH and CDR2 LQKENI. This CDR3 region has 13 residues. The ends were cut back, 2 bases at V and 3 bases at J, with 8 bases in the middle. The CDR3 loop reads CASSPNGYYEQYF. As DNA, the CDR3 is TGTGCCAGCTCACCAAACGGATACTACGAGCAGTACTTC.

CDR3 sequence (DNA): TGCGCCAGCAGCTTGGGAGGGACAGAGGGAGAAGCTTTCTTT. It translates to CASSLGGTEGEAFF. This chain joins TRBV5-1 and TRBJ1-1; 7 bases agree with TRBD1. The CDR3 sequence is 14 residues long. Trimming at V came to 0 bases and at J to 8 bases, leaving 7 bases not matched to a gene. Germline loops: CDR1 SGHRS, CDR2 YFSETQ.

The chain carries TRBV9 and TRBJ2-2, with TRBD2 as a possible D gene (6 bases). Germline V gene sequence: CDR1 SGDLS, CDR2 YYNGEE. V was cut by 0 bases and J by 3 bases, with 12 bases left in between. This CDR3 comprises 16 residues. CDR3 amino acids: CASSVAGESDTGELFF. As DNA, the CDR3 is TGTGCCAGCAGCGTAGCGGGAGAGTCGGACACCGGGGAGCTGTTTTTT. The whole variable domain, filled in from reference TRBV9 and TRBJ2-2, reads DSGVTQTPKHLITATGQRVTLRCSPRSGDLSVYWYQQSLDQGLQFLIQYYNGEERAKGNILERFSAQQFPDLHSELNLSSLELGDSALYFCASSVAGESDTGELFFGEGSRLTVL.

CDR3 residues: CASSARRGWETQYF. In DNA, the CDR3 is TGTGCCAGCAGCGCACGGAGGGGCTGGGAGACCCAGTACTTC. The genes are TRBV11-2 and TRBJ2-5; maybe TRBD2 (6 bases). This CDR3 is built from 14 residues. Germline V gene data show CDR1 as SGHAT and CDR2 as FQNNGV. The V and J ends lost 5 bases and 5 bases respectively, with 15 bases between them.

CDR3 loop: CASSQGFGPANTGELFF. The CDR3, as DNA: TGCGCCAGCAGCCAAGGCTTCGGTCCAGCGAACACCGGGGAGCTGTTTTTT. The rearrangement uses TRBV4-1 and TRBJ2-2; D remains unclear. Germline V gene data show CDR1 as MGHRA and CDR2 as YSYEKL. This CDR3 spans 17 amino acids. Trimming removed 1 base at V and 0 bases at J, with 12 bases between.

The rearrangement uses TRBV9 and TRBJ2-1, with D perhaps assigned TRBD1 or TRBD2 (6 bases each). V was trimmed by 7 bases and J by 11 bases, leaving 13 bases between them. Germline CDR1 is SGDLS and CDR2 is YYNGEE. This CDR3 region has 11 residues. The CDR3 DNA follows: TGTGCCAGCTCACGGGGGCAACAGCAGTTCTTC. Encoded protein: CASSRGQQQFF.

The genes are TRBV6-4 and TRBJ2-6; D possibly corresponds to TRBD1 (6 bases). The germline V gene has CDR1 MRHNA and CDR2 SNTAGT. The CDR3 extends over 18 amino acids. Trimming removed 0 bases at V and 2 bases at J, with 14 bases between. The CDR3 bases are TGTGCCAGCAGTGACTCGCCAGGGGTAGGGACTGGGGCCAACGTCCTGACTTTC. This sequence encodes CASSDSPGVGTGANVLTF.

The chain employs TRBV13 and TRBJ2-1, with 11 positions matching TRBD2. V was pared by 5 bases and J by 0 bases, with 3 bases of the junction left unmatched. This CDR3 contains 16 residues. Germline V gene lookup returns CDR1 PRHDT and CDR2 FYEKMQ (reference sequence). The CDR3 protein is CASSHSGRASYNEQFF. The CDR3 DNA is TGTGCCAGCAGCCATAGCGGGAGGGCCTCCTACAATGAGCAGTTCTTC.

Notes on this clone: Other DNA sequences in the sample encode the same CDR3. This sequence joins TRBV6-4 and TRBJ1-1; no reliable D call. Trimming took off 2 bases at V and 4 bases at J, with 8 bases between the two ends. Germline V gene lookup returns CDR1 MRHNA and CDR2 SNTAGT. CDR3 length: 13 residues. As DNA, the CDR3 is TGTGCCAGCAGTGACGAGTGGGGCACTGAAGCTTTCTTT. Protein: CASSDEWGTEAFF.

The chain employs TRBV6-1 and TRBJ1-1, with D perhaps TRBD1 (5 bases). V was clipped by 3 bases and J by 3 bases, with 11 bases between them. Germline V gene lookup returns CDR1 MNHNS and CDR2 SASEGT. The CDR3 length is 14 residues. This CDR3 reads CASSERLGHTEAFF. CDR3 in DNA: TGTGCCAGCAGTGAGCGGCTGGGGCACACTGAAGCTTTCTTT.

The CDR3 reads CASRRGLMGGTAGEESGYTF. The CDR3 DNA reads as TGCGCCAGCAGAAGGGGACTCATGGGAGGGACGGCGGGGGAAGAGTCTGGCTACACCTTC. The chain joins TRBV4-1 to TRBJ1-2; perhaps TRBD1 as D (5 bases). Deletions cut 6 bases from V and 7 bases from J, with 36 bases between. The germline V gene has CDR1 MGHRA and CDR2 YSYEKL. The CDR3 runs to 20 residues.

The gene calls are TRBV7-9 and TRBJ1-2, with 7 bases identical to TRBD1. This CDR3 contains 15 residues. The V and J ends lost 2 bases and 4 bases, in that order; junction bases with no gene match: 7. The germline V gene encodes CDR1 SEHNR and CDR2 FQNEAQ (reference sequence). The CDR3 DNA is TGTGCCAGCAGCTTAAGCCCAACAGGGGTCTATGGCTACACCTTC. This encodes CASSLSPTGVYGYTF.

As for this clone: An end of the junction does not agree with germline; a read error may underlie this. The J gene is TRBJ1-4, the V gene TRBV30, with 7 bases aligning to TRBD1. This CDR3 spans 12 amino acids. Looked up from germline, CDR1 is GTSNPN and CDR2 is SVGIG (reference sequence). CDR3 nucleotides: TGTGCCTGGAGTAAATCGGACAGGCACGCGTCTTTT. It yields the protein CAWSKSDRHASF. The whole variable domain, remainder taken from reference TRBV30 and TRBJ1-4, is SQTIHQWPATLVQPVGSPLSLECTVEGTSNPNLYWYRQAAGRGLQLLFYSVGIGQISSEVPQNLSASRPQDRQFILSSKKLLLSDSGFYLCAWSKSDRHASFGSGTQLSVL.

In DNA, the CDR3 is TGTGCCAGCAGCCACCCCTCCCTAGGGGAGAGCTCCTACAATGAGCAGTTCTTC. This encodes CASSHPSLGESSYNEQFF. The gene calls are TRBV7-2 and TRBJ2-1; D tentatively fits TRBD1 or TRBD2 (5 bases each). This CDR3 is 18 amino acids long. Germline-derived CDR1 and CDR2 are SGHTA and FQGNSA. V was cut by 5 bases and J by 0 bases, with 20 bases left in between.

The V gene is TRBV6-4, the J gene TRBJ2-7, with 9 positions matching TRBD2. CDR1 MRHNA and CDR2 SNTAGT come from the germline V gene. Losses at the gene ends were 1 base for V and 5 bases for J; bases not matched to a gene: 9. The CDR3 spans 16 residues. CDR3: CASSDFSSGIYHEQYF. In nucleotides, the CDR3 is TGTGCCAGCAGTGACTTCTCTAGCGGGATTTACCACGAGCAGTACTTC.

This sequence joins TRBV11-2 and TRBJ2-1; 10 bases are a match to TRBD2. This CDR3 comprises 16 residues. After removal of 5 bases from V and 6 bases from J, the junction contained 10 bases not matched to a gene. Germline CDR1 SGHAT, CDR2 FQNNGV. CDR3 residues: CASSLSLAGAGNEQFF. The CDR3 region has the DNA TGTGCCAGCAGCCTATCTCTAGCGGGAGCGGGCAATGAGCAGTTCTTC.

The V gene is TRBV6-1, the J gene TRBJ1-1, with 7 bases that match TRBD1. The CDR3 is 13 residues long. The ends lost 8 bases at V and 3 bases at J; junction bases unmatched: 6. CDR1 and CDR2 from the germline V gene are MNHNS and SASEGT. CDR3 sequence reads: CASLDRVYTEAFF. CDR3 in DNA: TGTGCCAGCCTAGACAGGGTGTACACTGAAGCTTTCTTT.

V is TRBV5-4 and J is TRBJ1-2; TRBD1 is a possible D gene (5 bases). CDR3 size: 15 residues. CDR1 and CDR2 from the germline V gene are SGHNT and YYREEE (reference sequence). The V end was cut by 1 base, the J end by 7 bases, with 17 bases between. CDR3 sequence (DNA): TGTGCCAGCAGCTTGCCGGGGGGACCTAGGGGTGGCTACACCTTC. Protein sequence: CASSLPGGPRGGYTF.

The DNA for the CDR3 is TGTGCCAGCAGCAAGAAACAGGGGCGCAGGTTCTTC. Protein: CASSKKQGRRFF. The rearrangement links TRBV2 to TRBJ2-1, with 7 nucleotides matching TRBD1. With 6 bases clipped from V and 15 bases from J, the junction kept 11 bases outside the gene matches. The CDR3 extends over 12 amino acids. Germline CDR1 reads SNHLY; CDR2 reads FYNNEI.

CDR3 sequence reads: CAWSVPGQPTNTEAFF. The DNA of the CDR3 is TGTGCCTGGAGTGTCCCGGGACAGCCGACTAACACTGAAGCTTTCTTT. The V call is TRBV30, the J call TRBJ1-1; 7 bases fit TRBD1. This CDR3 comprises 16 residues. CDR1 and CDR2 from the germline V gene are GTSNPN and SVGIG (reference sequence). J was trimmed by 2 bases and V by 0 bases; bases with no gene match: 9. Full variable domain (missing parts from reference TRBV30 and TRBJ1-1): SQTIHQWPATLVQPVGSPLSLECTVEGTSNPNLYWYRQAAGRGLQLLFYSVGIGQISSEVPQNLSASRPQDRQFILSSKKLLLSDSGFYLCAWSVPGQPTNTEAFFGQGTRLTVV.

The count of this clone is one. V usage is TRBV18 and J usage is TRBJ1-1; tentative D call: TRBD1 (6 bases). The germline gives CDR1 KGHSH, CDR2 LQKENI. With 5 bases removed from V and 6 bases from J, the gap between germline ends came to 13 bases. The CDR3 length is 13 residues. Here the CDR3 reads CASSAWDTAEAFF. The CDR3 DNA reads TGTGCCAGCTCAGCCTGGGACACTGCTGAAGCTTTCTTT.

The chain carries TRBV5-6 and TRBJ2-7; the D gene is possibly TRBD2 (6 bases). V shed 4 bases and J shed 3 bases, with 17 bases lying between them. Germline CDR1 SGHDT, CDR2 YYEEEE. CDR3 length equals 15 residues. DNA for the CDR3: TGTGCCAGCAGCCCACTCAGGAGGGCGAACTACGAGCAGTACTTC. Translating it yields CASSPLRRANYEQYF.

The CDR3 bases are TGTGCCAGCACGCCCCGGTCCCGGAGCCGTAATGAGCAGTTCTTC. Its protein product is CASTPRSRSRNEQFF. This chain joins TRBV7-8 and TRBJ2-1; no clear D gene. Germline assignment: CDR1 SGHVS and CDR2 FQNEAQ. The V end was cut by 7 bases, the J end by 7 bases, with 20 bases between. The CDR3 is 15 amino acids.